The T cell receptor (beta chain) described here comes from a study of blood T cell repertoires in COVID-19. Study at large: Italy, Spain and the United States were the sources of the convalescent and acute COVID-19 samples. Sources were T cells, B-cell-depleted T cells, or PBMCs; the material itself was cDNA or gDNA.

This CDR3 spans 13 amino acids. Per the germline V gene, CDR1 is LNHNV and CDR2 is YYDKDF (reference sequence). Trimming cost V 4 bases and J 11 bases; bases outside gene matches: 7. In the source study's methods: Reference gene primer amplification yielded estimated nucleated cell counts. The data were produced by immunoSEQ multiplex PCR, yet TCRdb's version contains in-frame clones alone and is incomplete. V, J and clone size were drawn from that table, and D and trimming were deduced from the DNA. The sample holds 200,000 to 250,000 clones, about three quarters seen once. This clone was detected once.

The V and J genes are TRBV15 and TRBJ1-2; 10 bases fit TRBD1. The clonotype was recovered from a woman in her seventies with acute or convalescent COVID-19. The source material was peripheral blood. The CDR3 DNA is TGTGCCACCAGCATCGACAGGGGGCGCCATTACACCTTC. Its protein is CATSIDRGRHYTF.